The 5 T cell receptor beta chains reported below all come from one sample, sequenced in a study of early T cells in non-severe SARS-CoV-2 infection. TCRdb re-derived calls from the 5' RACE reads in MiXCR, one entry per CDR3 protein. Of some 19,000 distinct CDR3 sequences listed, over 4% were seen once; the top ten hold approximately 7.2%. The sample was whole blood. The receptors come from an adult who was a healthcare worker with PCR-confirmed SARS-CoV-2 infection or an uninfected control (not recorded which).

The V gene is TRBV4-2, the J gene TRBJ2-3; 11 bases fit TRBD2. This CDR3 contains 16 residues. Unmatched junction bases numbered 3, after V lost 1 base and J lost 3 bases. From germline, CDR1 is LGHNA and CDR2 YNFKEQ. The CDR3 DNA reads as TGTGCCAGCAGCCAAGGAACTAGCGGGGGAACAGATACGCAGTATTTT. This codes for CASSQGTSGGTDTQYF.

This clonotype is labeled as large. The chain employs TRBV20-1 and TRBJ2-5, with 7 bases aligning to TRBD2. V lost 0 bases to trimming and J lost 2 bases; unmatched junction nucleotides: 6. The CDR3 runs 15 residues. Germline V gene sequence: CDR1 DFQATT, CDR2 SNEGSKA (reference sequence). The CDR3 sequence: CSARDPAGLQETQYF. The CDR3 region has the DNA TGCAGTGCTAGAGATCCAGCGGGGTTACAAGAGACCCAGTACTTC.

This clonotype was observed many times. V usage is TRBV7-7 and J usage is TRBJ2-5; the D gene is possibly TRBD2 (8 bases). CDR1 is SSHAT and CDR2 is FNYEAQ in the germline V gene (reference sequence). V lost 11 bases, J lost 3 bases, and 19 bases lay in between. This CDR3 contains 14 residues. The CDR3 coding sequence is TGTGCCGTTTTGGGCGGGGGGACAGAAGAGACCCAGTACTTC. Its protein product is CAVLGGGTEETQYF.

This clonotype was detected many times. The DNA for the CDR3 is TGTGCCAGCAGCTTAGATAGCGGGGGCCACGGAGATACGCAGTATTTT. Translated: CASSLDSGGHGDTQYF. The chain employs TRBV11-2 and TRBJ2-3; 9 bases map to TRBD2. The CDR3 consists of 16 residues. In germline, CDR1 is SGHAT, CDR2 FQNNGV. V dropped 0 bases and J dropped 5; count of bases not matched to a gene: 6.

This clonotype is medium-sized. The gene calls are TRBV20-1 and TRBJ1-3; the D gene is possibly TRBD1 (5 bases). The CDR3 spans 14 residues. The ends were cut back, 0 bases at V and 4 bases at J, with 10 bases in the middle. Germline V gene sequence: CDR1 DFQATT, CDR2 SNEGSKA (reference sequence). The CDR3, as DNA: TGCAGTGCTAGAGACAGGGAGTACGGAAACACCATATATTTT. It encodes CSARDREYGNTIYF.